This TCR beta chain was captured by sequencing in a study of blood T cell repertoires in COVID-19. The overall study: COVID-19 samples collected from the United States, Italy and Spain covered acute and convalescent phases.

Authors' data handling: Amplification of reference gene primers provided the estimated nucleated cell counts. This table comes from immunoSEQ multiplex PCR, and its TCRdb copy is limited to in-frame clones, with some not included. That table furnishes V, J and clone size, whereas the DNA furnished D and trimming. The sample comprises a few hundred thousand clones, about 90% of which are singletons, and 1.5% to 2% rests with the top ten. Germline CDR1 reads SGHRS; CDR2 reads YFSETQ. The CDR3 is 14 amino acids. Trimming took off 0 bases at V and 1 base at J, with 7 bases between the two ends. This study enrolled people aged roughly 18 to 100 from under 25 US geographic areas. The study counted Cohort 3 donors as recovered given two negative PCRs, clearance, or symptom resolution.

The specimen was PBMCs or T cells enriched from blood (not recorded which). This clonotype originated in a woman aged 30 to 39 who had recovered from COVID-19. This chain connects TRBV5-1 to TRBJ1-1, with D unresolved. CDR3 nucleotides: TGCGCCAGCAGCTTGGGTAGAGGGAACACTGAAGCTTTCTTT. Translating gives CASSLGRGNTEAFF.